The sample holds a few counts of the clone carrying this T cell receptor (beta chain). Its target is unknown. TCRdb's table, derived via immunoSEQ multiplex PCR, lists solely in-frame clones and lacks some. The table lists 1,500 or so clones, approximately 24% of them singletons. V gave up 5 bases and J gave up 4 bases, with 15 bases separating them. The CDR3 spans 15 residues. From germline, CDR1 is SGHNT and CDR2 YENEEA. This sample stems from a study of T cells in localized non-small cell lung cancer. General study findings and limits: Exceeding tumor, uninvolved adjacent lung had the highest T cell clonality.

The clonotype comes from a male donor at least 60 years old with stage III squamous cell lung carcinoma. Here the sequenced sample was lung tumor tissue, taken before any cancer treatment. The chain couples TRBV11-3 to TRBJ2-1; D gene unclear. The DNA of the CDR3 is TGTGCCAGCAGCCCACCCCCGGGCCTTTACAATGAGCAGTTCTTC. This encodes CASSPPPGLYNEQFF. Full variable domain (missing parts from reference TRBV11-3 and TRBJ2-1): EAGVVQSPRYKIIEKKQPVAFWCNPISGHNTLYWYLQNLGQGPELLIRYENEEAVDDSQLPKDRFSAERLKGVDSTLKIQPAELGDSAVYLCASSPPPGLYNEQFFGPGTRLTVL.